These 23 T cell receptor beta chains came from one sample sequenced in a study of Graves' ophthalmopathy and Graves' hyperthyroidism. Beta-chain TCR CDR3 regions were amplified from RNA transcripts. Amplification began with first-round RT-PCR using HTBI primers, then second-round multiplex PCR was performed. TCRdb called the multiplex PCR reads again in MiXCR, with one record for every CDR3 protein. Of a few hundred thousand distinct CDR3 sequences in the sample, around 17% were seen once. Material: peripheral blood. The receptors were gathered from a woman younger than 35 with Graves' ophthalmopathy.

This clonotype was recorded at least ten times. The rearrangement links TRBV9 to TRBJ1-1, with D uncertain. The V gene lost 2 bases and the J gene lost 2 bases, with 13 bases spanning the gap. CDR1 SGDLS and CDR2 YYNGEE come from the germline V gene. This CDR3 is 15 amino acids long. This chain's CDR3 is CASSVGGGINTEAFF. The CDR3 DNA is TGTGCCAGCAGCGTCGGTGGCGGAATAAACACTGAAGCTTTCTTT.

This clonotype was observed at least ten times. The chain joins TRBV9 to TRBJ2-2; D gene unclear. V was clipped by 9 bases and J by 0 bases, with 12 bases between them. Germline CDR1 SGDLS, CDR2 YYNGEE. The CDR3 contains 14 residues. The chain's CDR3 is CAKKNPPNTGELFF. CDR3 bases: TGTGCCAAAAAGAACCCGCCGAACACCGGGGAGCTGTTTTTT.

In its sample, this clonotype was seen many times. The V call is TRBV28, the J call TRBJ2-5, with a tentative D call TRBD1 (5 bases). The V gene's germline CDR1 is MDHEN and CDR2 SYDVKM. CDR3 length: 14 amino acids. V was cut by 1 base and J by 3 bases, with 9 bases left in between. The CDR3 DNA follows: TGTGCCAGCAGTTTATTTCCAGGGAAAGAGACCCAGTACTTC. It translates to CASSLFPGKETQYF.

In its sample, this clonotype was seen many times. V usage is TRBV28 and J usage is TRBJ1-1; D call uncertain. V dropped 0 bases and J dropped 8 bases, with 13 bases sitting between them. Germline values: CDR1 MDHEN, CDR2 SYDVKM. This CDR3 is built from 14 residues. The CDR3 spells CASSLWAPPGEAFF. The CDR3 DNA reads as TGTGCCAGCAGTTTATGGGCCCCTCCGGGAGAAGCTTTCTTT.

This clonotype has at least ten counts. This chain uses TRBV7-8 with TRBJ1-6; no clear D gene. The germline V and J ends were trimmed by 1 base and 7 bases, with 11 bases remaining between them. Germline CDR1 reads SGHVS; CDR2 reads FQNEAQ. This CDR3 spans 15 amino acids. Here the CDR3 DNA reads TGTGCCAGCAGCTTAGTTTCTCCCCGGAATTCACCCCTCCACTTT. Its protein product is CASSLVSPRNSPLHF.

V is TRBV6-2 or TRBV6-3 and J is TRBJ2-5; 10 bases fit TRBD1. The CDR3 loop spans 16 amino acids. V dropped 6 bases and J dropped 6; count of bases not matched to a gene: 13. The germline V gene has CDR1 MNHEY and CDR2 SVGEGT. CDR3: CASRDRGRSPEKTQYF. DNA for the CDR3: TGTGCCAGCAGAGACAGGGGGCGATCCCCCGAGAAGACCCAGTACTTC.

This clonotype was recorded many times. The CDR3 nucleotides read TGTGCCAGCAGCGTAGCTACAGAGAACACCGGGGAGCTGTTTTTT. Translated: CASSVATENTGELFF. This sequence joins TRBV9 and TRBJ2-2; D is unresolved. Trimming took off 0 bases at V and 1 base at J, with 7 bases between the two ends. CDR1 SGDLS and CDR2 YYNGEE come from the germline V gene. The CDR3 loop spans 15 amino acids.

Many counts were recorded for this clonotype. This sequence joins TRBV20-1 and TRBJ2-5; D is undetermined. The CDR3 has 16 amino acids. V gave up 0 bases and J gave up 0 bases, with 14 bases separating them. Per germline, CDR1 DFQATT and CDR2 SNEGSKA (reference sequence). The CDR3 nucleotides are TGCAGTGCTAGAGATCCGGCTTCTTCGTACCAAGAGACCCAGTACTTC. It encodes CSARDPASSYQETQYF.

This clonotype was observed many times. The chain carries TRBV3-1 and TRBJ2-7; D unclear. CDR3 length: 11 amino acids. Germline loops: CDR1 LGHDT, CDR2 YNNKEL (reference sequence). Deletions cut 0 bases from V and 6 bases from J, with 3 bases between. CDR3 residues: CASSQEAEQYF. CDR3 DNA sequence: TGTGCCAGCAGCCAAGAGGCCGAGCAGTACTTC.

The sample holds many counts of this clonotype. The V gene is TRBV6-2 or TRBV6-3, the J gene TRBJ1-1; no reliable D call. The CDR3 has 13 residues. V lost 0 bases and J lost 12, with 14 bases in between. Germline V gene data show CDR1 as MNHEY and CDR2 as SVGEGT. CDR3 sequence (DNA): TGTGCCAGCAGTTACTCGGCTTTCACAGAAACTTTCTTT. This codes for CASSYSAFTETFF.

Many counts were recorded for this clonotype. This chain links TRBV11-2 with TRBJ1-1; tentatively, D is TRBD1 (5 bases). Germline V gene data show CDR1 as SGHAT and CDR2 as FQNNGV. The CDR3 has 13 amino acids. Trimming took 2 bases from V and 5 from J, leaving 9 bases between them. DNA for the CDR3: TGTGCCAGCAGCTTAAGGAGGGGAACTGAAGCTTTCTTT. This sequence encodes CASSLRRGTEAFF.

There are many counts of this clonotype. The chain has TRBV7-9 and TRBJ2-7; D is unclear. The CDR3 is 14 amino acids. Germline V gene lookup returns CDR1 SEHNR and CDR2 FQNEAQ (reference sequence). V was shortened by 2 bases and J by 4 bases, with 12 bases between the two germline ends. The CDR3 bases are TGTGCCAGCAGCTTATCGGAGCTCCCGTACGAGCAGTACTTC. Its protein is CASSLSELPYEQYF. Supplemented by reference TRBV7-9 and TRBJ2-7, the full variable domain reads DTGVSQNPRHKITKRGQNVTFRCDPISEHNRLYWYRQTLGQGPEFLTYFQNEAQLEKSRLLSDRFSAERPKGSFSTLEIQRTEQGDSAMYLCASSLSELPYEQYFGPGTRLTVT.

This clonotype appeared many times. J is TRBJ1-1 and V is TRBV7-9; D unresolved. CDR3 length equals 10 residues. Germline V gene sequence: CDR1 SEHNR, CDR2 FQNEAQ (reference sequence). V was trimmed by 11 bases and J by 1 base, leaving 5 bases between them. CDR3 residues: CAWGNTEAFF. The CDR3 nucleotides are TGTGCCTGGGGGAACACTGAAGCTTTCTTT.

This clonotype was seen many times. The genes are TRBV6-2 or TRBV6-3 and TRBJ2-6, with D perhaps matching TRBD2 (5 bases). With 2 bases removed from V and 0 bases from J, the gap between germline ends came to 5 bases. Germline CDR1 is MNHEY and CDR2 is SVGEGT. The CDR3 covers 15 residues. This chain's CDR3 is CASSYGSSGANVLTF. CDR3 nucleotides: TGTGCCAGCAGTTACGGGAGCTCTGGGGCCAACGTCCTGACTTTC.

This clonotype was counted ten times or more. The chain links TRBV12-3 or TRBV12-4 to TRBJ2-2, with 7 bases lining up with TRBD2. J gave up 6 bases and V 3 bases, and 10 bases lay outside the gene matches. The CDR3 is 16 residues long. In DNA, the CDR3 is TGTGCCAGCAGTTTCGGGTCTGTGGGGGGGGCCGGGGAGCTGTTTTTT. Amino acid sequence: CASSFGSVGGAGELFF.

This clonotype was picked up many times. J is TRBJ1-1 and V is TRBV27; D uncertain. The V gene lost 3 bases and the J gene lost 2 bases, with 19 bases spanning the gap. The CDR3 covers 17 residues. Germline CDR1 reads MNHEY; CDR2 reads SMNVEV (reference sequence). The DNA of the CDR3 is TGTGCCAGCAGTTTTCGTGCGGGGAAGATGCTCAACACTGAAGCTTTCTTT. Protein: CASSFRAGKMLNTEAFF.

CDR3: CASSRPLDASSSYEQYF. The CDR3 DNA sequence: TGTGCCAGCAGCCGGCCTCTGGACGCCTCGAGCTCCTACGAGCAGTACTTC. This chain joins TRBV6-4 and TRBJ2-7; D uncertain. V was pared by 6 bases and J by 0 bases, with 21 bases between. The germline CDR1 and CDR2 sequences are MRHNA and SNTAGT. This CDR3 is 17 amino acids long.

V and J are TRBV7-3 and TRBJ2-7; D is unclear. CDR3 length: 14 residues. Trimming shortened V by 5 bases and J by 0 bases, and 11 bases separated the two germline ends. Germline CDR1 reads SGHTA; CDR2 reads FQGTGA. As DNA, the CDR3 is TGTGCCAGCAGCCCCTTTCTGGGCTCCTACGAGCAGTACTTC. The encoded protein is CASSPFLGSYEQYF.

This clonotype was counted ten times or more. The J gene is TRBJ2-5, the V gene TRBV20-1; 8 bases map to TRBD1. The CDR3 spans 17 residues. J lost 4 bases, V lost 3 bases, and 16 bases had no gene match. Germline V lookup: CDR1 DFQATT, CDR2 SNEGSKA (reference sequence). The CDR3 DNA sequence: TGCAGTGCTAGGGGCCGGGACAGGTCCCGAGAGGGAGAGACCCAGTACTTC. Residues: CSARGRDRSREGETQYF.

This clonotype was found many times. The rearrangement links TRBV19 to TRBJ1-1, with 7 bases that match TRBD1. CDR1 LNHDA and CDR2 SQIVND come from the germline V gene (reference sequence). The V and J ends lost 8 bases and 3 bases, in that order; junction bases with no gene match: 15. The CDR3 length is 16 residues. CDR3 coding DNA: TGTGCCAGTCTTAGCCAGGGGGAGTTTGGACACACTGAAGCTTTCTTT. Its translation is CASLSQGEFGHTEAFF.

This clonotype was seen repeatedly, ten times or more. The chain combines TRBV20-1 with TRBJ2-7; D is unresolved. The CDR3 spans 11 residues. V gave up 1 base and J gave up 7 bases, with 8 bases separating them. Germline V gives CDR1 DFQATT, CDR2 SNEGSKA (reference sequence). CDR3 region: CSARGLGEQYF. The CDR3 DNA sequence: TGCAGTGCTAGAGGATTGGGGGAGCAGTACTTC.

This clonotype was seen repeatedly, ten times or more. The rearrangement joins TRBV6-2 or TRBV6-3 to TRBJ1-5, with D tentatively TRBD1 (6 bases). Trimming pared 6 bases from V and 3 bases from J, leaving 12 bases between. CDR3 length equals 14 residues. Looked up from germline, CDR1 is MNHEY and CDR2 is SVGEGT. Written as DNA, the CDR3 is TGTGCCAGCAGGGCCTGGGACACCAATCAGCCCCAGCATTTT. Protein: CASRAWDTNQPQHF.

J is TRBJ2-7 and V is TRBV14, with 13 bases that match TRBD2. Germline CDR1 reads SGHDN; CDR2 reads FVKESK. After removal of 4 bases from V and 12 bases from J, the junction contained 6 bases not matched to a gene. This CDR3 contains 13 residues. CDR3 bases: TGTGCCAGCAGCCGACGGACTAGCGGGAGTAGGTACTTC. This encodes CASSRRTSGSRYF.